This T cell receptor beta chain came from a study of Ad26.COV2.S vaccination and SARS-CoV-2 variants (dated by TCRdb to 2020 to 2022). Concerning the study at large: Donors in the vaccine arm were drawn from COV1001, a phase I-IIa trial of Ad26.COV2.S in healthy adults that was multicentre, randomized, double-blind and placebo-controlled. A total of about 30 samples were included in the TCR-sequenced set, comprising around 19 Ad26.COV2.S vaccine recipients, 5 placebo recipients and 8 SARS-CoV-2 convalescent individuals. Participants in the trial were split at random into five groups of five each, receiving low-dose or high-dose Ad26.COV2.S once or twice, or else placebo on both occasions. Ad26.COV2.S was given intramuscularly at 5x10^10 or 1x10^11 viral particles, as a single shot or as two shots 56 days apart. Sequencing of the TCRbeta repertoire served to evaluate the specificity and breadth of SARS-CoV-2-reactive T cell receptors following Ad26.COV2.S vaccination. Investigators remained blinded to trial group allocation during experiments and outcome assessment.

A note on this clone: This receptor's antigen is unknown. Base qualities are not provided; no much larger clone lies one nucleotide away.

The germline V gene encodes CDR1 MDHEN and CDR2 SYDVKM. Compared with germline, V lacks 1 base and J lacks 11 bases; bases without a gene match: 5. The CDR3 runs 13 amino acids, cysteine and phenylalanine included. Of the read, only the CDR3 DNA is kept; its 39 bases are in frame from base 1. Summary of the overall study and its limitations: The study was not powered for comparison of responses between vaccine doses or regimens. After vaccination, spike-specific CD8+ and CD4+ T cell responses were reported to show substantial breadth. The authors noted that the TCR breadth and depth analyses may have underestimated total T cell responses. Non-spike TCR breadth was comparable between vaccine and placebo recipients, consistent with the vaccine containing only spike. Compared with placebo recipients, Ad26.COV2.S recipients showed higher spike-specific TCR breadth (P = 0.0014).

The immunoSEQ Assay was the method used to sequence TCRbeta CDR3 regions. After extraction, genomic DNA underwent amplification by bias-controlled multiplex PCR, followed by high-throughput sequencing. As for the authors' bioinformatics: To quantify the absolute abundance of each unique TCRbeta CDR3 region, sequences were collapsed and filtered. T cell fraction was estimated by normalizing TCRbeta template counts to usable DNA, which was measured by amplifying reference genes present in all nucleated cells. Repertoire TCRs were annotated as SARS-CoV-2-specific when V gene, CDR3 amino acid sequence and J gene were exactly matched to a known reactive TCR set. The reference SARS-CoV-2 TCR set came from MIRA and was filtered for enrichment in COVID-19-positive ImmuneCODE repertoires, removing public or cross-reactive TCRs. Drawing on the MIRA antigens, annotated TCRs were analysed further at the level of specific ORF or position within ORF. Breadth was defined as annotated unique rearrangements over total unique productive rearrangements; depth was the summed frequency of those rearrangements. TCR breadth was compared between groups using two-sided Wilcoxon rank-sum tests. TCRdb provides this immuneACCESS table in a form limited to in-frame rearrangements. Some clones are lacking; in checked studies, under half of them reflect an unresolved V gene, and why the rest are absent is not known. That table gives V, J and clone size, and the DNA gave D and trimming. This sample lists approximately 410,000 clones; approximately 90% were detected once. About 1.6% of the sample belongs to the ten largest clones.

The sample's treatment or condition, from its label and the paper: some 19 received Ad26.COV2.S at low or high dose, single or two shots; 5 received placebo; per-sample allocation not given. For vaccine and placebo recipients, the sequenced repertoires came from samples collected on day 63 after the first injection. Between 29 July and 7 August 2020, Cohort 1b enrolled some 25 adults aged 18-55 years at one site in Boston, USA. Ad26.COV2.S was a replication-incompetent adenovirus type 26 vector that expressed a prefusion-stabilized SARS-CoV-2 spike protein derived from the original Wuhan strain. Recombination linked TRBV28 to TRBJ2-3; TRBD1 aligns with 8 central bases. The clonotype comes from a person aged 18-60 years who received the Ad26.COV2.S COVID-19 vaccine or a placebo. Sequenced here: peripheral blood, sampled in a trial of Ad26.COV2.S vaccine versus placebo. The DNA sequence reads TGTGCCAGCAGTTTATTGACAGGGGTTGAGCAGTATTTT. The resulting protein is CASSLLTGVEQYF. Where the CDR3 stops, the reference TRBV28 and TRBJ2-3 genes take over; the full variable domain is DVKVTQSSRYLVKRTGEKVFLECVQDMDHENMFWYRQDPGLGLRLIYFSYDVKMKEKGDIPEGYSVSREKKERFSLILESASTNQTSMYLCASSLLTGVEQYFGPGTRLTVL.